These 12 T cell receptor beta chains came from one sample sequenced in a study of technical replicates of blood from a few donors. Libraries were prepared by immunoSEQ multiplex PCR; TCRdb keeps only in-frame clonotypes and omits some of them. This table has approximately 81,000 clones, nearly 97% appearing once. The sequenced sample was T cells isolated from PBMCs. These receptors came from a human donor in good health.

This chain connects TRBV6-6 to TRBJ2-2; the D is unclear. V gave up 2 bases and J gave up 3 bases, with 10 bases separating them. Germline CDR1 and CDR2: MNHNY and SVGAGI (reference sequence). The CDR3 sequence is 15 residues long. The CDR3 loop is CASSYGAPHTGELFF. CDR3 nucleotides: TGTGCCAGCAGTTACGGAGCTCCCCACACCGGGGAGCTGTTTTTT.

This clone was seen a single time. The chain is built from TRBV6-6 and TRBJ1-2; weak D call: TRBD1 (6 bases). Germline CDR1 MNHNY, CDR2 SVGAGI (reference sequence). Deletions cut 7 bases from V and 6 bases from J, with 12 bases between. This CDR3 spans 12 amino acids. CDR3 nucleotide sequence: TGTGCCAGCACCAAGGGGGAGAATGGCTACACCTTC. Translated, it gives CASTKGENGYTF.

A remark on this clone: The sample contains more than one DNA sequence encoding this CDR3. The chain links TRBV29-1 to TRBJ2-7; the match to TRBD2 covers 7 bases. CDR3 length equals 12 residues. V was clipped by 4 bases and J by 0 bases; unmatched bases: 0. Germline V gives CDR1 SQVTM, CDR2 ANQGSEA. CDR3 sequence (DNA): TGCAGCGTTGGGGAGGGCTCCTACGAGCAGTACTTC. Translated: CSVGEGSYEQYF.

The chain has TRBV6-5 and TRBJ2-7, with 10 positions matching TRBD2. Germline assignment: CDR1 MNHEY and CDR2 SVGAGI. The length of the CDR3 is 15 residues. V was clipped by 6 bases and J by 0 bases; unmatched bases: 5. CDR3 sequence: CASSPLAGASYEQYF. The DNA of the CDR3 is TGTGCCAGCAGCCCCCTAGCGGGAGCCTCCTACGAGCAGTACTTC.

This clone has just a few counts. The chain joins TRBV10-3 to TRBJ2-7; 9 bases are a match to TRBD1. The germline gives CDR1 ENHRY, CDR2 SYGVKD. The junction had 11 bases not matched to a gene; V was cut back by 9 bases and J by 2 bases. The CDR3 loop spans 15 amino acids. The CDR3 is CAIGDRDRAAYEQYF. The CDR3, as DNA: TGTGCCATAGGGGACCGGGACAGGGCTGCCTACGAGCAGTACTTC.

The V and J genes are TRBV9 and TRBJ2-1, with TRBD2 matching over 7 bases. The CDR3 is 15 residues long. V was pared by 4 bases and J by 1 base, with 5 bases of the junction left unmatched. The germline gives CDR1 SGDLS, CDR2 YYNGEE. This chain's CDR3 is CASSPGGRSYNEQFF. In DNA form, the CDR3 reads TGTGCCAGCAGCCCGGGGGGAAGGTCCTACAATGAGCAGTTCTTC.

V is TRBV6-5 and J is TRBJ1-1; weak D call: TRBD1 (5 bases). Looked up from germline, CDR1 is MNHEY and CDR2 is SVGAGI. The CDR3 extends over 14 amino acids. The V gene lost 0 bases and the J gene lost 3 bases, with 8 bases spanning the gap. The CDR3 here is CASSYSGADTEAFF. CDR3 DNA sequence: TGTGCCAGCAGTTACTCAGGGGCGGACACTGAAGCTTTCTTT.

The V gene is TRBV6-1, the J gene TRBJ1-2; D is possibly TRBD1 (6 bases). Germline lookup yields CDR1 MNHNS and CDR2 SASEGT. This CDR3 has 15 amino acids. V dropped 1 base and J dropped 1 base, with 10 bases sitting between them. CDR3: CASSEVGTFNYGYTF. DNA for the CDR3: TGTGCCAGCAGTGAAGTGGGGACATTTAACTATGGCTACACCTTC.

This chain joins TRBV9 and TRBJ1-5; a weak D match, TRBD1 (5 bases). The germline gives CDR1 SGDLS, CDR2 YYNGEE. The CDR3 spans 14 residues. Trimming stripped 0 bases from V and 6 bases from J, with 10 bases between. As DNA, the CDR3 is TGTGCCAGCAGCGTAGAGGCAGGGCGTCAGCCCCAGCATTTT. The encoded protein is CASSVEAGRQPQHF. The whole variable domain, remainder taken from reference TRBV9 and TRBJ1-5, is DSGVTQTPKHLITATGQRVTLRCSPRSGDLSVYWYQQSLDQGLQFLIQYYNGEERAKGNILERFSAQQFPDLHSELNLSSLELGDSALYFCASSVEAGRQPQHFGDGTRLSIL.

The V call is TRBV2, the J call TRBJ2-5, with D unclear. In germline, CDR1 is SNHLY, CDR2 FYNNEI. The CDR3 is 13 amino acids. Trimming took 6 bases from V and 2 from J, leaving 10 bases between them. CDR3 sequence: CASRPVPQETQYF. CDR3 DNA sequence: TGTGCCAGCAGACCAGTCCCTCAAGAGACCCAGTACTTC.

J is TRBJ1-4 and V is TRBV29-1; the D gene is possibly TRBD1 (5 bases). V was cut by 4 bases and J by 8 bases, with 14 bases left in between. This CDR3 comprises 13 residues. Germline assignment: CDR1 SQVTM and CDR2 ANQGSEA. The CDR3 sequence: CSVGYRLTEKLFF. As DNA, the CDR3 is TGCAGCGTTGGATACAGGTTGACGGAAAAACTGTTTTTT.

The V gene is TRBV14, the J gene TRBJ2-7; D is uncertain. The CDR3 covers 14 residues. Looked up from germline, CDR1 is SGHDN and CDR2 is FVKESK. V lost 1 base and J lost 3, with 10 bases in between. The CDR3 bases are TGTGCCAGCAGCCAAGCGTCGTTCCTCTACGAGCAGTACTTC. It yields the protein CASSQASFLYEQYF.